The 15 T cell receptor beta chains in this list originate from one sample, sequenced in a study of identical twins. TCRdb fed the 5' RACE reads into MiXCR, producing one record per CDR3 protein. The sample shows some 760,000 distinct CDR3 sequences, around a sixth of them seen only once. A further study also used this sample, focusing on T cells expressing NK-cell markers.

Sequences were obtained from PBMCs. Receptors originate from a woman between 18 and 30 years old in good health.

The rearrangement uses TRBV6-1 and TRBJ1-1; D unclear. In germline, CDR1 is MNHNS, CDR2 SASEGT. The CDR3 consists of 14 residues. V shed 3 bases and J shed 1 base, with 9 bases lying between them. This CDR3 reads CASSDIMANTEAFF. The DNA of the CDR3 is TGTGCCAGCAGTGATATCATGGCGAACACTGAAGCTTTCTTT.

In this sample, this clonotype turned up many times. J is TRBJ1-2 and V is TRBV20-1; D is possibly TRBD1 (5 bases). The ends were cut back, 3 bases at V and 3 bases at J, with 11 bases in the middle. The CDR3 spans 13 residues. From germline, CDR1 is DFQATT and CDR2 SNEGSKA (reference sequence). The CDR3 here is CSASSLGDYGYTF. As DNA, the CDR3 is TGCAGTGCTAGCTCCTTAGGGGACTATGGCTACACCTTC.

This clonotype was counted only a few times. The genes are TRBV5-5 and TRBJ2-3, with TRBD1 as a possible D gene (6 bases). Germline CDR1 reads SGHKS; CDR2 reads YYEKEE (reference sequence). This CDR3 comprises 15 residues. V shed 2 bases and J shed 8 bases, with 18 bases lying between them. The CDR3 sequence: CASSFSGTRQRTQYF. CDR3 sequence (DNA): TGTGCCAGCAGCTTCTCCGGGACACGGCAGCGTACGCAGTATTTT.

V usage is TRBV12-3 or TRBV12-4 and J usage is TRBJ1-4; 9 bases are shared with TRBD1. The V segment lost 5 bases and the J segment 10 bases; nucleotides outside the gene matches: 5. The CDR3 is made up of 13 amino acids. Here the CDR3 DNA reads TGTGCCAGCAGTCTGACAGGGGGAGGAAAACTGTTTTTT. This encodes CASSLTGGGKLFF.

This clonotype was seen more than once but under ten times. The V call is TRBV12-3 or TRBV12-4, the J call TRBJ2-1; TRBD1 agrees at 7 bases. Losses at the gene ends were 6 bases for V and 6 bases for J; bases not matched to a gene: 17. The CDR3 consists of 17 residues. The CDR3 loop is CASRDDRVRNPVNEQFF. Here the CDR3 DNA reads TGTGCCAGCAGGGACGACAGGGTCAGGAATCCCGTCAATGAGCAGTTCTTC.

There are many counts of this clonotype. The genes are TRBV12-3 or TRBV12-4 and TRBJ2-5; 8 positions agree with TRBD1. With 5 bases clipped from V and 5 bases from J, the junction kept 10 bases outside the gene matches. CDR3 length equals 15 residues. CDR3 bases: TGTGCCAGCAGTCTACACGGACAGGGTGAGGAGACCCAGTACTTC. As protein: CASSLHGQGEETQYF.

The gene calls are TRBV5-1 and TRBJ1-1, with D possibly TRBD1 on 5 matching bases. V lost 2 bases, J lost 1 base, and 9 bases lay in between. This CDR3 comprises 14 residues. CDR1 and CDR2 from the germline V gene are SGHRS and YFSETQ. This chain's CDR3 is CASSFGHSNTEAFF. The CDR3 DNA follows: TGCGCCAGCAGCTTCGGACATTCGAACACTGAAGCTTTCTTT.

The J gene is TRBJ2-5, the V gene TRBV15, with D possibly being TRBD2 (5 bases). The germline CDR1 and CDR2 sequences are LNHNV and YYDKDF (reference sequence). The CDR3 has 16 amino acids. V lost 0 bases to trimming and J lost 2 bases, with 13 bases between them. The chain's CDR3 is CATSRDLLARQETQYF. DNA for the CDR3: TGTGCCACCAGCAGAGATTTGCTAGCCAGACAAGAGACCCAGTACTTC.

The chain links TRBV9 to TRBJ2-2, with D unclear. Trimming removed 3 bases at V and 1 base at J, with 7 bases between. This CDR3 spans 14 amino acids. Germline CDR1 is SGDLS and CDR2 is YYNGEE. Written as DNA, the CDR3 is TGTGCCAGCAGCGGGGTCTTGAACACCGGGGAGCTGTTTTTT. Its translation: CASSGVLNTGELFF. Full variable domain (outside the CDR3, taken from reference TRBV9 and TRBJ2-2): DSGVTQTPKHLITATGQRVTLRCSPRSGDLSVYWYQQSLDQGLQFLIQYYNGEERAKGNILERFSAQQFPDLHSELNLSSLELGDSALYFCASSGVLNTGELFFGEGSRLTVL.

This clonotype was seen a handful of times. This chain joins TRBV7-6 and TRBJ2-3, with 10 positions matching TRBD2. Germline CDR1 and CDR2: SGHVS and FNYEAQ. The V segment lost 5 bases and the J segment 4 bases; nucleotides outside the gene matches: 6. CDR3 size: 15 residues. CDR3 sequence: CASSKAGGPADTQYF. CDR3 coding DNA: TGTGCCAGCAGCAAAGCGGGAGGGCCGGCAGATACGCAGTATTTT.

The gene calls are TRBV9 and TRBJ2-3; 10 positions match TRBD2. The CDR3 is made up of 16 amino acids. Per the germline V gene, CDR1 is SGDLS and CDR2 is YYNGEE. V was pared by 3 bases and J by 0 bases, with 4 bases of the junction left unmatched. CDR3 in amino acids: CASSGKLAGSTDTQYF. CDR3 DNA sequence: TGTGCCAGCAGCGGGAAACTAGCGGGGAGCACAGATACGCAGTATTTT.

Only a few counts were recorded for this clonotype. The gene calls are TRBV5-1 and TRBJ2-3; D unresolved. Germline CDR1 reads SGHRS; CDR2 reads YFSETQ. V lost 0 bases to trimming and J lost 0 bases, with 8 bases between them. This CDR3 comprises 15 residues. CDR3 region: CASSLVSQSTDTQYF. The CDR3 DNA sequence: TGCGCCAGCAGCTTGGTTTCCCAGAGCACAGATACGCAGTATTTT. Variable domain in full (rest from reference TRBV5-1 and TRBJ2-3): KAGVTQTPRYLIKTRGQQVTLSCSPISGHRSVSWYQQTPGQGLQFLFEYFSETQRNKGNFPGRFSGRQFSNSRSEMNVSTLELGDSALYLCASSLVSQSTDTQYFGPGTRLTVL.

This clonotype was seen a few times. The chain recombines TRBV20-1 with TRBJ2-5; TRBD2 matches 11 bases. CDR3 size: 14 residues. Germline V gives CDR1 DFQATT, CDR2 SNEGSKA (reference sequence). Unmatched junction bases numbered 4, after V lost 5 bases and J lost 2 bases. The CDR3 DNA follows: TGCAGTGCTGGGGTAGCGGGGGGGCAAGAGACCCAGTACTTC. As protein: CSAGVAGGQETQYF.

The chain links TRBV5-1 to TRBJ2-1, with D tentatively TRBD2 (5 bases). V was clipped by 4 bases and J by 8 bases, with 19 bases between them. The CDR3 covers 15 residues. The germline V gene encodes CDR1 SGHRS and CDR2 YFSETQ. CDR3 in DNA: TGCGCCAGCAGCCCCAGCGGTTTTGGTGGGGATGAGCAGTTCTTC. As protein: CASSPSGFGGDEQFF.

This clonotype was seen at least ten times. The chain is built from TRBV7-2 and TRBJ2-1, with TRBD2 identical over 11 bases. In germline, CDR1 is SGHTA, CDR2 FQGNSA. The CDR3 is 15 residues long. Germline trimming cut 5 bases from V and 4 bases from J; bases unmatched to any gene: 4. The CDR3 reads CASSPWTSGYNEQFF. The CDR3, as DNA: TGTGCCAGCAGCCCCTGGACTAGCGGGTACAATGAGCAGTTCTTC.